Following are 13 T cell receptor beta chains from one sample sequenced in a study of blood T cell repertoires in COVID-19. Profiled with immunoSEQ multiplex PCR; TCRdb holds only in-frame clones, not every one. This sample has 440,000 or so clones, with 89% found just once. Sequencing was done on a sample of peripheral blood. Receptors originate from a woman between 40 and 50 years old with COVID-19, enrolled during active disease.

This chain joins TRBV7-2 and TRBJ2-7, with 15 bases lining up with TRBD2. With 3 bases clipped from V and 7 bases from J, the junction kept 10 bases outside the gene matches. Germline V gene sequence: CDR1 SGHTA, CDR2 FQGNSA. The CDR3 is 17 amino acids. This CDR3 is CASSFVGWTSGGDEQYF. The DNA for the CDR3 is TGTGCCAGCAGCTTTGTCGGGTGGACTAGCGGGGGGGATGAGCAGTACTTC.

The gene calls are TRBV12-5 and TRBJ2-1; 10 nucleotides line up with TRBD2. There are 13 residues in the CDR3. The germline V gene has CDR1 LGHNT and CDR2 FRNRAP. V lost 6 bases to trimming and J lost 8 bases; unmatched junction nucleotides: 4. CDR3 region: CASGLGTSDEQFF. In DNA, the CDR3 is TGTGCTAGTGGGTTAGGGACTAGCGATGAGCAGTTCTTC. Using reference TRBV12-5 and TRBJ2-1 for the parts outside the CDR3, the full variable domain is DARVTQTPRHKVTEMGQEVTMRCQPILGHNTVFWYRQTMMQGLELLAYFRNRAPLDDSGMPKDRFSAEMPDATLATLKIQPSEPRDSAVYFCASGLGTSDEQFFGPGTRLTVL.

The chain recombines TRBV30 with TRBJ1-4, with 8 nucleotides matching TRBD1. Germline lookup yields CDR1 GTSNPN and CDR2 SVGIG (reference sequence). V dropped 3 bases and J dropped 7; count of bases not matched to a gene: 10. The CDR3 has 15 residues. In nucleotides, the CDR3 is TGTGCCTGGAGCCCCGGGGACAGGCGAACTGAAAAACTGTTTTTT. This translates into CAWSPGDRRTEKLFF.

In regard to this clone: One junction end does not reproduce the germline sequence, and a read error may be involved. V usage is TRBV7-7 and J usage is TRBJ2-1; TRBD2 aligns across 12 bases. The CDR3 is 16 amino acids. Germline CDR1 reads SSHAT; CDR2 reads FNYEAQ (reference sequence). The CDR3 loop is CASSSGTSGFENEQFF. The CDR3 DNA reads as TGTGCTAGCAGCTCCGGGACTAGCGGGTTTGAAAATGAGCAGTTCTTC.

The rearrangement uses TRBV6-6 and TRBJ1-5; weak D call: TRBD1 (6 bases). The germline gives CDR1 MNHNY, CDR2 SVGAGI (reference sequence). This CDR3 is built from 12 residues. Trimming took off 2 bases at V and 8 bases at J, with 7 bases between the two ends. CDR3 protein: CASSYGGEPQHF. The CDR3 DNA sequence: TGTGCCAGCAGTTACGGGGGCGAGCCCCAGCATTTT.

The J gene is TRBJ1-1, the V gene TRBV7-2; tentatively, D is TRBD1 (5 bases). This CDR3 spans 14 amino acids. Trimming removed 1 base from V and 6 bases from J, with 12 bases in between. In germline, CDR1 is SGHTA, CDR2 FQGNSA. The CDR3 DNA reads as TGTGCCAGCAGCTTAGTTTATAGGGGCGCTGAAGCTTTCTTT. The encoded protein is CASSLVYRGAEAFF.

The V gene is TRBV5-6, the J gene TRBJ1-2; D is undetermined. The CDR3 is 11 amino acids. Trimming removed 4 bases from V and 4 bases from J, with 5 bases in between. Germline V gene data show CDR1 as SGHDT and CDR2 as YYEEEE. Here the CDR3 reads CASSERYGYTF. Here the CDR3 DNA reads TGTGCCAGCAGCGAGCGCTATGGCTACACCTTC. Variable domain in full (rest from reference TRBV5-6 and TRBJ1-2): DAGVTQSPTHLIKTRGQQVTLRCSPKSGHDTVSWYQQALGQGPQFIFQYYEEEERQRGNFPDRFSGHQFPNYSSELNVNALLLGDSALYLCASSERYGYTFGSGTRLTVV.

The J gene is TRBJ1-2, the V gene TRBV3-1 (or the pseudogene TRBV3-2); 8 bases are a match to TRBD1. This CDR3 comprises 14 residues. Germline trimming cut 3 bases from V and 8 bases from J; bases unmatched to any gene: 8. Germline V lookup: CDR1 LGHDT, CDR2 YNNKEL (reference sequence). Written as DNA, the CDR3 is TGTGCCAGCAGCCAGGGGCAGGGGGCGCGGGGCTACACCTTC. Translated: CASSQGQGARGYTF.

This chain joins TRBV4-3 and TRBJ2-3, with D perhaps TRBD2 (5 bases). The CDR3 totals 12 residues. Trimming left V 4 bases short and J 3 bases short, with 5 bases between. Germline assignment: CDR1 LGHNA and CDR2 YSLEER. CDR3 in DNA: TGCGCCAGCAGCCCGGGGACAGATACGCAGTATTTT. It yields the protein CASSPGTDTQYF.

The V and J genes are TRBV5-6 and TRBJ1-3; 9 nucleotides align to TRBD1. The germline V gene has CDR1 SGHDT and CDR2 YYEEEE. The CDR3 runs 16 residues. Unmatched junction bases numbered 7, after V lost 4 bases and J lost 2 bases. DNA for the CDR3: TGTGCCAGCAGCCTCCGGGGACAGGGAGCTGGAAACACCATATATTTT. Translating it yields CASSLRGQGAGNTIYF.

This clone occurred a few times. This chain joins TRBV5-1 and TRBJ1-2, with 11 bases fitting TRBD1. CDR1 and CDR2 from the germline V gene are SGHRS and YFSETQ. Germline trimming cut 3 bases from V and 1 base from J; bases unmatched to any gene: 2. This CDR3 is built from 15 residues. CDR3 loop: CASSSGTGGNYGYTF. The CDR3, as DNA: TGCGCCAGCAGCTCGGGGACAGGGGGTAACTATGGCTACACCTTC.

J is TRBJ2-2 and V is TRBV7-9, with TRBD1 identical over 7 bases. Germline V CDR1 and CDR2: SEHNR, FQNEAQ (reference sequence). With V trimmed by 5 bases and J by 3 bases, 12 bases remained unmatched. The CDR3 totals 17 residues. The DNA for the CDR3 is TGTGCCAGCAGCCCATACCGGGGACAGTTCCACACCGGGGAGCTGTTTTTT. It codes for CASSPYRGQFHTGELFF.

The table lists this clone with a few counts. This chain links TRBV7-2 with TRBJ1-2, with unresolved D. Trimming took off 6 bases at V and 7 bases at J, with 6 bases between the two ends. There are 10 residues in the CDR3. Looked up from germline, CDR1 is SGHTA and CDR2 is FQGNSA. The CDR3 loop is CASRVSGYTF. CDR3 DNA sequence: TGTGCCAGCAGGGTTAGTGGCTACACCTTC.